The next 11 T cell receptor beta chains were all read from a single sample in a study of T cell repertoires in cytomegalovirus infection. TCRdb recomputed calls from the reads with MiXCR, one row per CDR3 protein. This table holds some 30,000 distinct CDR3 sequences, under 20% found once. Their target antigens are unknown. The sample consisted of CD8+ T cells from cultured PBMCs, taken from culture after CMV antigen stimulation. The source is a human donor in good health (CMV status not recorded). Some clones in this sample may be carry-over from other donors' samples.

This clonotype was seen more than once but under ten times. The chain combines TRBV10-3 with TRBJ2-7, with D possibly TRBD2 on 5 matching bases. The CDR3 has 15 residues. Germline V gene lookup returns CDR1 ENHRY and CDR2 SYGVKD. Trimming removed 3 bases from V and 4 bases from J, with 16 bases in between. CDR3 sequence: CAISEGSSGLYEQYF. The CDR3 coding sequence is TGTGCCATCAGTGAAGGATCGAGCGGACTTTACGAGCAGTACTTC.

The V and J genes are TRBV7-9 and TRBJ2-5; TRBD1 matches at 8 bases. V lost 1 base and J lost 6; bases outside the gene matches: 10. The CDR3 has 16 amino acids. CDR1 is SEHNR and CDR2 is FQNEAQ in the germline V gene (reference sequence). CDR3 loop: CASSLGAAGGLKTQYF. CDR3 nucleotide sequence: TGTGCCAGCAGCTTAGGGGCGGCAGGGGGCTTGAAGACCCAGTACTTC.

Only a few counts were recorded for this clonotype. V is TRBV29-1 and J is TRBJ2-1, with TRBD2 matching 8 bases. This CDR3 is 15 amino acids long. After removal of 0 bases from V and 8 bases from J, the junction contained 9 bases not matched to a gene. CDR1 is SQVTM, CDR2 ANQGSEA, per germline. CDR3 in amino acids: CSVEDLGREDHEQFF. The CDR3 DNA is TGCAGCGTTGAAGATCTTGGGCGGGAGGACCATGAGCAGTTCTTC.

The chain links TRBV7-9 to TRBJ2-1, with 10 bases aligning to TRBD2. CDR1 and CDR2 (germline): SEHNR, FQNEAQ (reference sequence). V gave up 5 bases and J gave up 9 bases; unmatched junction bases: 10. This CDR3 is built from 15 residues. In DNA, the CDR3 is TGTGCCAGCAGCCCTGCGAGCGGGGGGGTCCCTGAGCAGTTCTTC. This sequence encodes CASSPASGGVPEQFF.

This clonotype was counted at least ten times. The chain has TRBV28 and TRBJ2-4; TRBD2 matches at 7 bases. Germline CDR1 MDHEN, CDR2 SYDVKM. The CDR3 sequence is 15 residues long. Trimming removed 3 bases from V and 4 bases from J; junction bases left unmatched: 6. CDR3 in DNA: TGTGCCAGCAGTTTCTGGGAGGGCGCAAAAAACATTCAGTACTTC. Amino acids: CASSFWEGAKNIQYF.

In this sample, this clonotype turned up many times. J is TRBJ2-7 and V is TRBV7-9; 9 nucleotides agree with TRBD2. The CDR3 is 14 amino acids. Germline CDR1 and CDR2: SEHNR and FQNEAQ (reference sequence). V lost 0 bases, J lost 3 bases, and 0 bases stayed unmatched. CDR3 DNA: TGTGCCAGCAGCTTAGCTAGCGGGAGCTACGAGCAGTACTTC. Residues: CASSLASGSYEQYF.

This clonotype was counted a few times. V gene TRBV27 combines with J gene TRBJ2-7; 10 bases fit TRBD1. The CDR3 spans 14 residues. V was pared by 5 bases and J by 4 bases, with 5 bases of the junction left unmatched. Per germline, CDR1 MNHEY and CDR2 SMNVEV (reference sequence). CDR3 amino acids: CASSPGQGGYEQYF. The CDR3 nucleotides are TGTGCCAGCAGTCCCGGACAGGGGGGTTACGAGCAGTACTTC.

The CDR3 loop is CASSPSTGEPQHF. CDR3 coding DNA: TGCGCCAGCAGCCCGTCCACGGGCGAGCCCCAGCATTTT. V usage is TRBV4-1 and J usage is TRBJ1-5, with D unclear. The CDR3 is made up of 13 amino acids. Between the trimmed V and J ends, which lost 4 bases and 8 bases, there was a span of 12 bases. CDR1 and CDR2 (germline): MGHRA, YSYEKL.

The chain joins TRBV9 to TRBJ2-7; D perhaps matches TRBD1 (5 bases). Trimming cost V 4 bases and J 2 bases, with 13 bases left between them. There are 14 residues in the CDR3. Per germline, CDR1 SGDLS and CDR2 YYNGEE. As DNA, the CDR3 is TGTGCCAGCAGCTTAGGGGCAGGGACCTACGAGCAGTACTTC. Its protein is CASSLGAGTYEQYF.

This clonotype was seen a handful of times. This chain joins TRBV4-2 and TRBJ2-7; D is uncertain. V dropped 1 base and J dropped 2 bases, with 12 bases sitting between them. Germline V gene data show CDR1 as LGHNA and CDR2 as YNFKEQ. This CDR3 is 15 amino acids long. For the CDR3, the DNA is TGTGCCAGCAGCCAAGGAGTTACAGAAGCCTACGAGCAGTACTTC. Amino acid sequence: CASSQGVTEAYEQYF.

The chain is built from TRBV2 and TRBJ2-2; 8 bases agree with TRBD2. The CDR3 contains 15 residues. Looked up from germline, CDR1 is SNHLY and CDR2 is FYNNEI. With V trimmed by 7 bases and J by 1 base, 5 bases remained unmatched. The CDR3 nucleotides are TGTGCCAGCACCCCTACTAGCGGGAACACCGGGGAGCTGTTTTTT. Amino acids: CASTPTSGNTGELFF.